This T cell receptor (beta chain) was obtained from a study of cytotoxic CD8 clonotypes in ibrutinib-treated CLL. General observations from the study: Sustained-remission patients were sampled at one set of times and progressing patients at different ones. Contraction or stability on treatment was seen for public clonotypes, which were uncommon. Clonality grew at ibrutinib response; at progression, it decreased back toward baseline. While tracking circulating CD8+ T-cell counts, baseline clonality exceeded that of age-matched healthy donors.

Details on this clone: The antigen is not known. This sample also contains other DNA sequences that code for the same CDR3.

The assay was immunoSEQ multiplex PCR, and TCRdb's table has in-frame clones only and misses some. The table includes some 120,000 clones, about 53% detected once. V shed 2 bases and J shed 4 bases, with 13 bases lying between them. The germline V gene encodes CDR1 SGHKS and CDR2 YYEKEE (reference sequence). The CDR3 spans 15 residues. The clonotype comes from a human donor with chronic lymphocytic leukemia. This specimen consisted of PBMCs, obtained after 24 months of ibrutinib treatment. The V gene is TRBV5-5, the J gene TRBJ1-3, with D possibly matching TRBD1 (6 bases). CDR3 amino acids: CASSFSTDSGNTIYF. CDR3 DNA: TGTGCCAGCAGCTTCTCAACGGACAGCGGAAACACCATATATTTT.